These T cell receptor beta chains were read from a single sample in a study of blood T cell repertoires in COVID-19. Only in-frame clones appear in the TCRdb table, and some are missing; sequencing was by immunoSEQ multiplex PCR. The sample contains about 170,000 clones, roughly 87% of which appear only once. Sequenced material: PBMCs or T cells enriched from blood (not recorded which). The receptors stem from a human donor with acute COVID-19. The donor label of this sample is uncertain. The CDR3 runs from the conserved cysteine through the conserved F or W. The D gene is left open where the match is weak. Size values are once, few and many counts, or a class for expanded clones, and some rows have none.

>TRBJ2-7|TRBV7-2|TRBD1|NA
TGTGCCAGCAGCTTCGGACAGGGGATTTTCGAGCAGTACTTC
CASSFGQGIFEQYF
>TRBJ2-7|TRBV11-2|NA|NA
TGTGCCAGCAGCTTAGCCTTGAGCGGTGGTGGTTTCTACGAGCAGTACTTC
CASSLALSGGGFYEQYF
>TRBJ2-2|TRBV30|TRBD2|NA
TGTGCCCGCGGGGGGTACACCGGGGAGCTGTTTTTT
CARGGYTGELFF
>TRBJ1-1|TRBV19|NA|NA
TGTGCCAGTAGTATTGAGCGATACACTGAAGCTTTCTTT
CASSIERYTEAFF
>TRBJ1-2|TRBV12-3/TRBV12-4|TRBD1|NA
TGTGCCAGCAGCCAGCAGCAGGGGGCCCTCACCTTC
CASSQQQGALTF
>TRBJ2-7|TRBV5-1|TRBD1|NA
TGCGCCAGCAGCTTGGAGGGGGCGAACTACGAGCAGTACTTC
CASSLEGANYEQYF
>TRBJ1-6|TRBV28|NA|NA
TGTGCCAGCAGGCCAGGGGCTTCCTATAATTCACCCCTCCACTTT
CASRPGASYNSPLHF
>TRBJ1-2|TRBV2|TRBD1|NA
TGTGCCAGCTCGAATTCCGGGACAGGCAACTATGGCTACACCTTC
CASSNSGTGNYGYTF
>TRBJ2-2|TRBV10-1|NA|NA
TGCGCCAGCAGTGTGAGTTTCACCGGGGAGCTGTTTTTT
CASSVSFTGELFF
>TRBJ2-1|TRBV30|TRBD2|NA
TGTGCCTGGAGGGGGGCCTTTAGCGGGGGAAATGAGCAGTTCTTC
CAWRGAFSGGNEQFF
>TRBJ1-2|TRBV11-2|NA|NA
TGTGCCAGCAGCCTACGGGACAACGGCTACACCTTC
CASSLRDNGYTF
>TRBJ1-6|TRBV27|NA|NA
TGTGCCAGCAGGGGGCGCGGGGATTCACCCCTCCACTTT
CASRGRGDSPLHF
>TRBJ2-2|TRBV14|NA|once
TGTGCCAGCAGCCAAATCGGGAACGGGCCCGGGGAGCTGTTTTTT
CASSQIGNGPGELFF
>TRBJ1-1|TRBV7-3|NA|NA
TGTGCCAGCAGCTTAAGTTCGGGGGGCACTGAAGCTTTCTTT
CASSLSSGGTEAFF
>TRBJ1-1|TRBV18|TRBD1|NA
TGTGCCAGCTCTCTCAAACTACAGGGGGCGACTGAAGCTTTCTTT
CASSLKLQGATEAFF
>TRBJ2-7|TRBV20-1|NA|NA
TGCAGTGCTAGTAAGGATGAGGACACATACGAGCAGTACTTC
CSASKDEDTYEQYF
>TRBJ2-6|TRBV7-3|NA|NA
TGTGCCAGCAGCCCAAATGGGGCCAACGTCCTGACTTTC
CASSPNGANVLTF
>TRBJ2-1|TRBV2|NA|NA
TGTGCCAGCGTCAGGGGTCCCTCCTACAATGAGCAGTTCTTC
CASVRGPSYNEQFF
>TRBJ1-1|TRBV6-5|NA|NA
TGTGCCAGCAGTTCCCTCTACAACACTGAAGCTTTCTTT
CASSSLYNTEAFF